This note documents a single TCR beta chain sequence. Antigen specificity is unknown. This specimen belongs to a study of T cell responses to AZD1222 COVID-19 vaccine. Study-level results: Breadth and depth of Spike-specific TCRs rose after two AZD1222 doses. Baseline seropositivity occurred in only a handful of AZD1222 recipients. Every sample of the repertoires postdated the peak T cell response.

The repertoire was sequenced with immunoSEQ multiplex PCR; TCRdb's copy has only in-frame clones and lacks some. The sample lists 120,000 or so clones; 88% were seen once. Trimming left V 2 bases short and J 6 bases short, with 14 bases between. Germline V gene lookup returns CDR1 SGHAT and CDR2 FQNNGV. The CDR3 totals 14 residues. The genes are TRBV11-2 and TRBJ2-7; tentative D call: TRBD1 (5 bases). The specimen was peripheral blood, collected on day 0 of MenACWY control vaccination. The origin of this receptor is an adult in good health. As DNA, the CDR3 is TGTGCCAGCAGCTTATCGCAGGGCTACTTCGAGCAGTACTTC. This codes for CASSLSQGYFEQYF.